This T cell receptor (beta chain) was sequenced for a study of beta chain features in type 1 diabetes. Trimming removed 3 bases from V and 2 bases from J, with 7 bases in between. This CDR3 has 12 residues. Germline lookup yields CDR1 SQVTM and CDR2 ANQGSEA. Sorted populations were all over 98% pure. Every bit of the isolated RNA underwent reverse transcription, so sequencing read expressed TCRB transcripts. The table came from immunoSEQ multiplex PCR; TCRdb's copy has only in-frame clones and leaves some out. Counted here are 350,000 to 400,000 clones, more than 13% occurring once; the ten biggest clones make up about 0.02%.

The sample comprised naive CD4+ T cells from blood. The chain combines TRBV29-1 with TRBJ1-2, with D perhaps TRBD1 (6 bases). This TCR was recovered from a woman aged 18-30 years in good health. The CDR3 region has the DNA TGCAGCGTTGATACAGGGAACTATGGCTACACCTTC. Translation gives CSVDTGNYGYTF.